This paragraph reports one T cell receptor beta chain. Its antigen is undetermined. Profiling relied on immunoSEQ multiplex PCR, and the TCRdb table lists in-frame clones only, not all of them. Of tens of thousands of clones in the sample, roughly nine tenths were seen once. CDR1 is SGDLS and CDR2 is YYNGEE in the germline V gene. The CDR3 spans 14 residues. The J segment lost 6 bases and the V segment lost 3 bases, leaving 6 bases of the junction unmatched. This entry is derived from a study of OX40 agonist ivuxolimab in advanced cancers. Study details: People in dose escalation had one of these cancers: hepatocellular carcinoma, melanoma, renal cell or head and neck cancer.

The study's findings and limits: Several nonresponders also turned out to have low normalized T-cell clonal expansion. In CD8+ T cells, expanded clones were on average more numerous than in CD4+. CD4+ and CD8+ blood T cells expanded clonally by week 6 at 0.1 to 3.0 mg/kg.

The material was CD4+ or CD8+ T cells sorted from blood, obtained in a trial of the OX40 agonist ivuxolimab. The rearrangement uses TRBV9 and TRBJ2-1; 7 bases are a match to TRBD2. The TCR originated in an adult with an advanced solid tumor such as melanoma, head and neck, liver or kidney cancer. CDR3 in amino acids: CASSARGTTNEQFF. CDR3 coding DNA: TGTGCCAGCAGCGCCCGAGGGACTACCAATGAGCAGTTCTTC.